This T cell receptor (beta chain) was captured by sequencing in a study of T cell responses to AZD1222 COVID-19 vaccine. V was shortened by 5 bases and J by 2 bases, with 8 bases between the two germline ends. This CDR3 is 13 amino acids long. From germline, CDR1 is KGHDR and CDR2 SFDVKD. Here immunoSEQ multiplex PCR was the method, and the copy in TCRdb shows in-frame clones only, minus some. The top ten clones hold about 8.1% of a sample with around 110,000 clones, over 80% of them seen once. The sequenced sample was peripheral blood, obtained 28 days after the second AZD1222 dose. V and J are TRBV24-1 and TRBJ1-2; D uncertain. This sequence was found in an adult who received the AZD1222 COVID-19 vaccine. CDR3 protein: CATSATENYGYTF. The CDR3 DNA follows: TGTGCCACCAGTGCCACAGAGAACTATGGCTACACCTTC.